The 27 T cell receptor beta chains presented below share a single source sample, sequenced in a study of shared clonotypes between healthy human individuals. Only in-frame clones appear in the TCRdb table, and some are missing; sequencing was by immunoSEQ multiplex PCR. The data hold millions of clones, with approximately 94% observed a single time. Sequencing was performed on naive CD4+ T cells sorted from blood. The subset was: CD45RA+ positively selected. The receptors come from a man younger than 35 in good health.

The chain combines TRBV7-8 with TRBJ2-7, with D perhaps matching TRBD1 or TRBD2 (6 bases each). Trimming cost V 0 bases and J 2 bases, with 11 bases left between them. This CDR3 contains 15 residues. Germline assignment: CDR1 SGHVS and CDR2 FQNEAQ. The CDR3 is CASSLAGGITYEQYF. For the CDR3, the DNA is TGTGCCAGCAGCTTAGCAGGGGGGATCACCTACGAGCAGTACTTC.

The chain links TRBV5-1 to TRBJ1-1; tentatively, D is TRBD1 (6 bases). Germline V gene sequence: CDR1 SGHRS, CDR2 YFSETQ. Trimming took off 4 bases at V and 2 bases at J, with 18 bases between the two ends. The CDR3 has 16 amino acids. The DNA of the CDR3 is TGCGCCAGCAGCCCCCTGAACTTTGGGGGCAACACTGAAGCTTTCTTT. Its translation is CASSPLNFGGNTEAFF.

This clone was seen once. The chain uses TRBV25-1 and TRBJ1-6; the D gene is possibly TRBD1 (5 bases). V dropped 4 bases and J dropped 10 bases, with 17 bases sitting between them. Per germline, CDR1 MGHDK and CDR2 SYGVNS. CDR3 length equals 15 residues. The chain's CDR3 is CASSARGDRGSPLHF. DNA for the CDR3: TGTGCCAGCAGTGCACGGGGGGACCGAGGGTCACCCCTCCACTTT.

V and J are TRBV5-6 and TRBJ2-5, with 7 positions matching TRBD2. The better agreement between TRBJ2-7 and the DNA end casts doubt on the J call. CDR1 SGHDT and CDR2 YYEEEE come from the germline V gene. The CDR3 sequence is 13 residues long. CDR3 nucleotides: TGTGCCAGCAGCTTGTGGGGGGGCTACGAGCAGTACTTC. Translated: CASSLWGGYEQYF.

The chain has TRBV5-1 and TRBJ2-5, with unresolved D. Trimming shortened V by 0 bases and J by 2 bases, and 11 bases separated the two germline ends. CDR1 is SGHRS, CDR2 YFSETQ, per germline. The CDR3 has 15 residues. The CDR3 spells CASSLAGPLQETQYF. The CDR3 DNA reads as TGCGCCAGCAGCTTGGCCGGGCCCCTTCAAGAGACCCAGTACTTC.

V usage is TRBV27 and J usage is TRBJ1-6, with D perhaps TRBD1 (5 bases). The ends were cut back, 2 bases at V and 2 bases at J, with 10 bases in the middle. This CDR3 spans 16 amino acids. In germline, CDR1 is MNHEY, CDR2 SMNVEV (reference sequence). CDR3 protein: CASSLEGMTYNSPLHF. The CDR3 nucleotides are TGTGCCAGCAGTTTAGAGGGGATGACCTATAATTCACCCCTCCACTTT.

This clone was found once. The CDR3 reads CAWTPPSGRPTAYEQYF. The DNA of the CDR3 is TGTGCCTGGACCCCTCCTAGCGGGAGACCCACCGCCTACGAGCAGTACTTC. This sequence joins TRBV30 and TRBJ2-7, with TRBD2 matching 10 bases. The germline CDR1 and CDR2 sequences are GTSNPN and SVGIG (reference sequence). The J segment lost 2 bases and the V segment lost 4 bases, leaving 14 bases of the junction unmatched. The CDR3 is made up of 17 amino acids.

This clone came up once. V is TRBV4-1 and J is TRBJ2-7; the match to TRBD2 covers 11 bases. Germline trimming cut 5 bases from V and 7 bases from J; bases unmatched to any gene: 13. Germline V lookup: CDR1 MGHRA, CDR2 YSYEKL. This CDR3 has 16 amino acids. The CDR3 protein is CASSALGTSGLGEQYF. The CDR3 coding sequence is TGCGCCAGCAGCGCCTTGGGGACTAGCGGTTTGGGGGAGCAGTACTTC.

The J gene is TRBJ2-7, the V gene TRBV19; 7 bases match TRBD2. J gave up 4 bases and V 4 bases, and 16 bases lay outside the gene matches. The CDR3 loop spans 17 amino acids. CDR1 and CDR2 from the germline V gene are LNHDA and SQIVND (reference sequence). In DNA, the CDR3 is TGTGCCAGTAGTACGCGGGAGCTAATTTCGTCGATATACGAGCAGTACTTC. It yields the protein CASSTRELISSIYEQYF.

V usage is TRBV5-1 and J usage is TRBJ2-3; D not resolved. CDR1 is SGHRS, CDR2 YFSETQ, per germline. The CDR3 spans 13 residues. Trimming took off 7 bases at V and 6 bases at J, with 15 bases between the two ends. CDR3 sequence: CASARQYPDTQYF. The CDR3 DNA is TGCGCCAGCGCTCGGCAATATCCTGATACGCAGTATTTT.

V gene TRBV14 combines with J gene TRBJ1-2, with no clear D. The CDR3 sequence is 14 residues long. V dropped 6 bases and J dropped 2 bases, with 13 bases sitting between them. Germline V lookup: CDR1 SGHDN, CDR2 FVKESK. The CDR3 spells CASSRDSLNYGYTF. CDR3 nucleotide sequence: TGTGCCAGCAGTAGGGATAGCCTAAACTATGGCTACACCTTC.

The chain uses TRBV6-6 and TRBJ2-7, with TRBD1 identical over 9 bases. The CDR3 has 13 amino acids. Germline V lookup: CDR1 MNHNY, CDR2 SVGAGI (reference sequence). The trim removed 7 bases at V and 5 bases at J, leaving 6 bases unmatched. The CDR3: CASKPGQGNEQYF. CDR3 DNA: TGTGCCAGCAAACCGGGACAGGGAAACGAGCAGTACTTC.

The gene calls are TRBV30 and TRBJ2-2, with D hard to call. CDR1 is GTSNPN and CDR2 is SVGIG in the germline V gene (reference sequence). CDR3 size: 18 residues. V was trimmed by 3 bases and J by 0 bases, leaving 20 bases between them. CDR3 bases: TGTGCCTGGAGCGCGAAGCCTGCCGGGCAGTCGAACACCGGGGAGCTGTTTTTT. Encoded protein: CAWSAKPAGQSNTGELFF.

The chain recombines TRBV7-2 with TRBJ1-2, with D possibly TRBD1 on 6 matching bases. The CDR3 sequence is 14 residues long. From germline, CDR1 is SGHTA and CDR2 FQGNSA. V was shortened by 5 bases and J by 0 bases, with 10 bases between the two germline ends. The CDR3 DNA reads TGTGCCAGCAGCGAGACAGGTTCTAACTATGGCTACACCTTC. Amino acid sequence: CASSETGSNYGYTF.

The chain links TRBV19 to TRBJ2-7; 7 nucleotides align to TRBD1. V lost 3 bases, J lost 2 bases, and 7 bases stayed unmatched. There are 15 residues in the CDR3. The germline V gene has CDR1 LNHDA and CDR2 SQIVND (reference sequence). The CDR3 reads CASSMTGQLAYEQYF. The CDR3 DNA is TGTGCCAGTAGTATGACGGGACAGCTAGCCTACGAGCAGTACTTC.

The gene calls are TRBV4-1 and TRBJ2-1, with TRBD1 matching over 10 bases. Germline V gene sequence: CDR1 MGHRA, CDR2 YSYEKL. The CDR3 has 15 residues. V lost 2 bases and J lost 4; bases outside the gene matches: 2. As DNA, the CDR3 is TGCGCCAGCAGCCAACCGGGACAGGGGTACAATGAGCAGTTCTTC. It encodes CASSQPGQGYNEQFF.

CDR3 region: CASSLGANVLTF. In DNA form, the CDR3 reads TGTGCCAGCAGCCTCGGGGCCAACGTCCTGACTTTC. V gene TRBV7-8 combines with J gene TRBJ2-6; D not resolved. The V gene lost 5 bases and the J gene lost 4 bases, with 3 bases spanning the gap. The CDR3 covers 12 residues. Germline V gene lookup returns CDR1 SGHVS and CDR2 FQNEAQ.

The chain joins TRBV9 to TRBJ2-1; D call uncertain. The V end was cut by 0 bases, the J end by 2 bases, with 6 bases between. CDR3 length: 14 residues. Germline CDR1 and CDR2: SGDLS and YYNGEE. The CDR3 is CASSVGPAYNEQFF. CDR3 coding DNA: TGTGCCAGCAGCGTAGGTCCGGCCTACAATGAGCAGTTCTTC.

The chain links TRBV5-1 to TRBJ1-1; no clear D gene. The CDR3 has 14 amino acids. V was cut by 1 base and J by 1 base, with 8 bases left in between. Germline CDR1 is SGHRS and CDR2 is YFSETQ. CDR3 region: CASSLSIANTEAFF. The CDR3 bases are TGCGCCAGCAGCTTGTCAATCGCGAACACTGAAGCTTTCTTT.

J is TRBJ2-1 and V is TRBV9; 9 bases line up with TRBD2. Germline V gene lookup returns CDR1 SGDLS and CDR2 YYNGEE. J gave up 8 bases and V 0 bases, and 12 bases lay outside the gene matches. The CDR3 loop spans 17 amino acids. The CDR3 coding sequence is TGTGCCAGCAGCGTAGGAATCGGGGGGACTAGCTTAGATGAGCAGTTCTTC. Amino acids: CASSVGIGGTSLDEQFF.

The V and J genes are TRBV7-8 and TRBJ2-7, with D perhaps TRBD2 (6 bases). This CDR3 has 14 amino acids. The V and J ends lost 2 bases and 6 bases respectively, with 14 bases between them. CDR1 and CDR2 (germline): SGHVS, FQNEAQ. This CDR3 is CASSLPEGTFEQYF. DNA for the CDR3: TGTGCCAGCAGCTTACCAGAAGGGACTTTCGAGCAGTACTTC.

A note on this clone: The identical CDR3 is also encoded by other nucleotide sequences in the sample. The chain carries TRBV19 and TRBJ1-6; the D gene is possibly TRBD1 (5 bases). There are 14 residues in the CDR3. V lost 3 bases, J lost 7 bases, and 10 bases lay in between. CDR1 is LNHDA and CDR2 is SQIVND in the germline V gene (reference sequence). The CDR3 bases are TGTGCCAGTAGTATCAGAGGGGAGAATTCACCCCTCCACTTT. The encoded protein is CASSIRGENSPLHF.

The V gene is TRBV5-1, the J gene TRBJ1-6; a possible D gene is TRBD1 (5 bases). Trimming pared 4 bases from V and 4 bases from J, leaving 18 bases between. Germline V CDR1 and CDR2: SGHRS, YFSETQ. The CDR3 totals 17 residues. CDR3 coding DNA: TGCGCCAGCAGCGAAGGACAAGGTCTATTTTATAATTCACCCCTCCACTTT. Translating it yields CASSEGQGLFYNSPLHF.

V gene TRBV13 combines with J gene TRBJ1-4; no clear D gene. The CDR3 runs to 13 residues. Trimming removed 5 bases from V and 14 bases from J, with 18 bases in between. Germline V gives CDR1 PRHDT, CDR2 FYEKMQ (reference sequence). The CDR3 is CASSTNRAGTLFF. The CDR3 DNA is TGTGCCAGCAGCACCAATCGGGCGGGCACGCTGTTTTTT.

The chain uses TRBV7-9 and TRBJ1-2; tentatively, D is TRBD1 (6 bases). The V end lost 2 bases, the J end lost 5 bases, and 12 bases lay between the germline ends. The length of the CDR3 is 14 residues. Germline loops: CDR1 SEHNR, CDR2 FQNEAQ (reference sequence). The CDR3 coding sequence is TGTGCCAGCAGCTTACCAGGGGAACTATATGGCTACACCTTC. Protein: CASSLPGELYGYTF.

The chain uses TRBV5-1 and TRBJ1-2, with 8 bases lining up with TRBD1. The germline CDR1 and CDR2 sequences are SGHRS and YFSETQ. The CDR3 contains 11 residues. The V segment lost 4 bases and the J segment 12 bases; nucleotides outside the gene matches: 5. This CDR3 is CASSEQGVDTF. The CDR3 region has the DNA TGCGCCAGCAGCGAACAGGGGGTGGACACCTTC.

The DNA of the CDR3 is TGTGCCAGCAGGGAGACAGGGGGAAATGGCTACACCTTC. Encoded protein: CASRETGGNGYTF. The chain carries TRBV6-1 and TRBJ1-2; TRBD1 agrees at 9 bases. Trimming cost V 6 bases and J 6 bases; bases outside gene matches: 5. Germline V gene sequence: CDR1 MNHNS, CDR2 SASEGT. This CDR3 is built from 13 residues.